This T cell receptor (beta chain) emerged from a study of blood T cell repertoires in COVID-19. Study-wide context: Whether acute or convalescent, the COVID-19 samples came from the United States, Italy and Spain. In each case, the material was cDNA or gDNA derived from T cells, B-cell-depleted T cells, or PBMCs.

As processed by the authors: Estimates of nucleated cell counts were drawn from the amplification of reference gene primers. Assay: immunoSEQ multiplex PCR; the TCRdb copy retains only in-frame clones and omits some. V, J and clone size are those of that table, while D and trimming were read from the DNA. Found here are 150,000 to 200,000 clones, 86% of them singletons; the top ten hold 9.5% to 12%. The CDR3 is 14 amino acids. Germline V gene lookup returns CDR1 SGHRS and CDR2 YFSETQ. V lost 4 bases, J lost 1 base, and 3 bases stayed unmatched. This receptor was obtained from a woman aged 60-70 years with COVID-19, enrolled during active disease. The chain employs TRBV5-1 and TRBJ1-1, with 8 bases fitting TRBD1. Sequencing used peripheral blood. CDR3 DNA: TGCGCCAGCAGCCGGGGACAGGCGAACACTGAAGCTTTCTTT. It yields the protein CASSRGQANTEAFF.